These T cell receptor beta chains were read from a single sample in a study of blood T cells in healthy people across ages. TCRdb reprocessed the 5' RACE reads via MiXCR and lists one record per CDR3 protein. The profile shows about 1.1 million distinct CDR3 sequences, more than 30% of them singletons. The sequencing input was blood. These receptors were obtained from a man between 18 and 29 years old in good health. Both conserved end residues are part of each CDR3. The order of the fields is D gene, V gene, clone size, J gene, CDR3 DNA, CDR3 protein. D genes are given only for firm matches. Clone size is not always given. Where it is, it says once, few, many or a class for expanded clones.

d_gene: TRBD2
v_gene: TRBV7-6
abundance: few
j_gene: TRBJ2-3
CDR3nt: TGTGCCAGCAGCTTCCCCTCTAGCGGGGGACGTAGCACAGATACGCAGTATTTT
CDR3aa: CASSFPSSGGRSTDTQYF

d_gene: TRBD1
v_gene: TRBV12-5
abundance: few
j_gene: TRBJ2-3
CDR3nt: TGTGCTAGTGGTTATTCCGGGACAGGGGGCACAGATACGCAGTATTTT
CDR3aa: CASGYSGTGGTDTQYF

d_gene: -
v_gene: TRBV5-6
abundance: few
j_gene: TRBJ1-2
CDR3nt: TGTGCCAGCAGCCCTGGATACAGGGCTCCCTATGGCTACACCTTC
CDR3aa: CASSPGYRAPYGYTF

d_gene: TRBD1
v_gene: TRBV20-1
abundance: -
j_gene: TRBJ1-1
CDR3nt: TGCAGTGCTCCTGACAGGGATTCTTCACCTTTCTTT
CDR3aa: CSAPDRDSSPFF

d_gene: TRBD1
v_gene: TRBV6-1
abundance: few
j_gene: TRBJ1-4
CDR3nt: TGTGCCAGCAGCGATTTCGGGACAGCAGATGAAAAACTGTTTTTT
CDR3aa: CASSDFGTADEKLFF

d_gene: TRBD2
v_gene: TRBV20-1
abundance: few
j_gene: TRBJ2-7
CDR3nt: TGCAGTGCTAGTACACTAGCGGGGACCTACGAGCAGTACTTC
CDR3aa: CSASTLAGTYEQYF

d_gene: -
v_gene: TRBV7-2
abundance: -
j_gene: TRBJ1-5
CDR3nt: TGTGCCAGCAGCTTAGTTCGTTCGGGGAACCAGCATTTT
CDR3aa: CASSLVRSGNQHF

d_gene: -
v_gene: TRBV25-1
abundance: -
j_gene: TRBJ2-1
CDR3nt: TGTGCCAGCAGTGACCGATTACTCGTCCCCAATGAGCAGTTCTTC
CDR3aa: CASSDRLLVPNEQFF

d_gene: -
v_gene: TRBV7-2
abundance: -
j_gene: TRBJ2-3
CDR3nt: TGTGCCAGCAGCCGGATGGGGGCGACAACAGATACGCAGTATTTT
CDR3aa: CASSRMGATTDTQYF

d_gene: -
v_gene: TRBV6-6
abundance: -
j_gene: TRBJ2-3
CDR3nt: TGTGCCAGCACTCCACGGGGATCTGGCACAGATACGCAGTATTTT
CDR3aa: CASTPRGSGTDTQYF

d_gene: -
v_gene: TRBV5-1
abundance: few
j_gene: TRBJ2-1
CDR3nt: TGCGCCAGCAGCGTGCCGGTTTACAATGAGCAGTTCTTC
CDR3aa: CASSVPVYNEQFF

d_gene: -
v_gene: TRBV5-1
abundance: few
j_gene: TRBJ1-1
CDR3nt: TGCGCCAGCAGCGGGGGTGAGGGAAGCGAAGCTTTCTTT
CDR3aa: CASSGGEGSEAFF

d_gene: -
v_gene: TRBV25-1
abundance: many
j_gene: TRBJ2-3
CDR3nt: TGTGCCAGCAGTGAGTCAGGCAGGGGCACAGATACGCAGTATTTT
CDR3aa: CASSESGRGTDTQYF

d_gene: -
v_gene: TRBV5-1
abundance: few
j_gene: TRBJ2-1
CDR3nt: TGCGCCAGCAGCGTTTCTAGCAATGAGCAGTTCTTC
CDR3aa: CASSVSSNEQFF

d_gene: -
v_gene: TRBV20-1
abundance: once
j_gene: TRBJ2-3
CDR3nt: TGCAGTGCCTCCCCTGGGAGGGGGTCAGATACGCAGTATTTT
CDR3aa: CSASPGRGSDTQYF

d_gene: -
v_gene: TRBV28
abundance: -
j_gene: TRBJ1-6
CDR3nt: TGTGCCAGCAGTTGGGGGATTGAAAGTACACCCCTCCACTTT
CDR3aa: CASSWGIESTPLHF

d_gene: -
v_gene: TRBV12-3/TRBV12-4
abundance: -
j_gene: TRBJ1-1
CDR3nt: TGTGCCAGCAGTGCGACAGGCCATGGGGCTGAAGCTTTCTTT
CDR3aa: CASSATGHGAEAFF

d_gene: -
v_gene: TRBV4-2
abundance: -
j_gene: TRBJ2-3
CDR3nt: TGTGCCAGCAGAGATGGATTAGGGGGGGATTTTGCAGATACGCAGTATTTT
CDR3aa: CASRDGLGGDFADTQYF

d_gene: -
v_gene: TRBV12-3/TRBV12-4
abundance: few
j_gene: TRBJ2-5
CDR3nt: TGTGCCAGCAGTTTCGGCGGGGCCCTCTCATGGTACTTC
CDR3aa: CASSFGGALSWYF

d_gene: -
v_gene: TRBV12-3/TRBV12-4
abundance: once
j_gene: TRBJ2-3
CDR3nt: TGTGCCAGCAGTTTTAGGATAGAGAGCACAGATACGCAGTATTTT
CDR3aa: CASSFRIESTDTQYF

d_gene: -
v_gene: TRBV5-6
abundance: -
j_gene: TRBJ1-1
CDR3nt: TGTGCCAGCAGCTTGCTCTCCTTAATGAACACTGAAGCTTTCTTT
CDR3aa: CASSLLSLMNTEAFF

d_gene: -
v_gene: TRBV6-2/TRBV6-3
abundance: -
j_gene: TRBJ2-1
CDR3nt: TGTGTCAGCAGTTTATACAATGAGCAGTTCTTC
CDR3aa: CVSSLYNEQFF

d_gene: -
v_gene: TRBV20-1
abundance: many
j_gene: TRBJ1-6
CDR3nt: TGCAGTGCTAGTACAGTGGTTAATTCACCCCTCCACTTT
CDR3aa: CSASTVVNSPLHF

d_gene: -
v_gene: TRBV4-2
abundance: few
j_gene: TRBJ1-1
CDR3nt: TGTGCCAGCAGCCAAGATATGGTTTGGAGGAACACTGAAGCTTTCTTT
CDR3aa: CASSQDMVWRNTEAFF

d_gene: -
v_gene: TRBV4-3
abundance: -
j_gene: TRBJ2-2
CDR3nt: TGCGCCAGCAGCCCGGGGGTCGGAGGCACCGGGGAGCTGTTTTTT
CDR3aa: CASSPGVGGTGELFF

d_gene: -
v_gene: TRBV12-3/TRBV12-4
abundance: -
j_gene: TRBJ1-5
CDR3nt: TGTGCCAGCACCTGGGGGACGAATCAGCCCCAGCATTTT
CDR3aa: CASTWGTNQPQHF

d_gene: -
v_gene: TRBV19
abundance: few
j_gene: TRBJ2-5
CDR3nt: TGTGCCAGTAGTAATAACATCCAAGAGACCCAGTACTTC
CDR3aa: CASSNNIQETQYF

d_gene: -
v_gene: TRBV2
abundance: -
j_gene: TRBJ1-5
CDR3nt: TGTGCCAGCAGTGCCCCCAACGTCGGACCCCAGCATTTT
CDR3aa: CASSAPNVGPQHF

d_gene: -
v_gene: TRBV28
abundance: few
j_gene: TRBJ1-1
CDR3nt: TGTGCCAGCATGGCGGGGGGAATGAACACTGAAGCTTTCTTT
CDR3aa: CASMAGGMNTEAFF

d_gene: TRBD1
v_gene: TRBV5-1
abundance: -
j_gene: TRBJ1-1
CDR3nt: TGCACCAGCAGCTTCGCAACAGGGGTGGGTACTGAAGCTTTCTTT
CDR3aa: CTSSFATGVGTEAFF

d_gene: TRBD2
v_gene: TRBV5-1
abundance: -
j_gene: TRBJ2-1
CDR3nt: TGCGCCAGCAGCTCCAGCCCGAGCGGGGTGGTTCACAATGAGCAGTTCTTC
CDR3aa: CASSSSPSGVVHNEQFF

d_gene: -
v_gene: TRBV27
abundance: -
j_gene: TRBJ2-7
CDR3nt: TGTGCCAGCAGTTACTCCAGGGAGTTCCACGAGCAGTACTTC
CDR3aa: CASSYSREFHEQYF

d_gene: TRBD1
v_gene: TRBV7-8
abundance: -
j_gene: TRBJ1-4
CDR3nt: TGTGCCAGCAGCTTATCTCAGGGGGAGGAGAAACTGTTTTTT
CDR3aa: CASSLSQGEEKLFF

d_gene: -
v_gene: TRBV2
abundance: -
j_gene: TRBJ2-7
CDR3nt: TGTGCCAGCAGTGATCGGGCAAACTACGAGCAGTACTTC
CDR3aa: CASSDRANYEQYF

d_gene: TRBD1
v_gene: TRBV7-9
abundance: few
j_gene: TRBJ1-1
CDR3nt: TGTGCCAGCAGCCATCCCTACAGGGGTAGAGGCACTGAAGCTTTCTTT
CDR3aa: CASSHPYRGRGTEAFF

d_gene: -
v_gene: TRBV27
abundance: -
j_gene: TRBJ1-5
CDR3nt: TGTGCCAGCAGTTTATTGGCTGTCAGGGGCCAGGGGCCCCAGCATTTT
CDR3aa: CASSLLAVRGQGPQHF

d_gene: -
v_gene: TRBV5-6
abundance: -
j_gene: TRBJ1-1
CDR3nt: TGTGCCAGCAGCTTGGGCAGGGCCGCCGCGATGAACACTGAAGCTTTCTTT
CDR3aa: CASSLGRAAAMNTEAFF

d_gene: TRBD1
v_gene: TRBV12-3/TRBV12-4
abundance: -
j_gene: TRBJ2-1
CDR3nt: TGTGCCAGCAGTCAGGGGGCTTATGAGCAGTTCTTC
CDR3aa: CASSQGAYEQFF

d_gene: -
v_gene: TRBV29-1
abundance: -
j_gene: TRBJ1-2
CDR3nt: TGCAGCGCCCCGAGTCCTAACTATGGCTACACCTTC
CDR3aa: CSAPSPNYGYTF

d_gene: TRBD1
v_gene: TRBV29-1
abundance: many
j_gene: TRBJ2-7
CDR3nt: TGCAGCGTTGGGGACAGGACCTACGAGCAGTACTTC
CDR3aa: CSVGDRTYEQYF

d_gene: -
v_gene: TRBV9
abundance: -
j_gene: TRBJ1-1
CDR3nt: TGTGCCAGCAGCGCATGGGACGTTGGCACTGAAGCTTTCTTT
CDR3aa: CASSAWDVGTEAFF

d_gene: -
v_gene: TRBV20-1
abundance: many
j_gene: TRBJ2-1
CDR3nt: TGCAGTGCTAGTCCCCCGGACTCGAGCTCCTACAATGAGCAGTTCTTC
CDR3aa: CSASPPDSSSYNEQFF

d_gene: -
v_gene: TRBV12-3/TRBV12-4
abundance: many
j_gene: TRBJ1-2
CDR3nt: TGTGCCAGCAGTCCGACAGCTTCCTATGGCTACACCTTC
CDR3aa: CASSPTASYGYTF

d_gene: TRBD2
v_gene: TRBV6-6
abundance: -
j_gene: TRBJ2-1
CDR3nt: TGTGCCAGCAGTTATCGGTCCCCGGGACTAGCGAGAAATGAGCAGTTCTTC
CDR3aa: CASSYRSPGLARNEQFF

d_gene: TRBD1
v_gene: TRBV3-1
abundance: -
j_gene: TRBJ2-1
CDR3nt: TGTGCCAGCAGCCGCCGGACAGGTGAACGATCAAAGTTCTTC
CDR3aa: CASSRRTGERSKFF

d_gene: TRBD1
v_gene: TRBV20-1
abundance: few
j_gene: TRBJ1-1
CDR3nt: TGCAGGCCAGGGGGGGGGAACACTGAAGCTTTCTTT
CDR3aa: CRPGGGNTEAFF

d_gene: -
v_gene: TRBV13
abundance: -
j_gene: TRBJ1-1
CDR3nt: TGTGCCAGCAGCTTAGTCTCGCGGACTGAAGCTTTCTTT
CDR3aa: CASSLVSRTEAFF

d_gene: TRBD2
v_gene: TRBV4-3
abundance: few
j_gene: TRBJ2-1
CDR3nt: TGCGCCAGCAGCCAAGATCAGCAGCGGGGGGATTACAATGAGCAGTTCTTC
CDR3aa: CASSQDQQRGDYNEQFF

d_gene: -
v_gene: TRBV9
abundance: -
j_gene: TRBJ2-7
CDR3nt: TGTGCCAGCAGCCCTCGGGGAGACGGCGACTCCTACGAGCAGTACTTC
CDR3aa: CASSPRGDGDSYEQYF

d_gene: -
v_gene: TRBV4-2
abundance: few
j_gene: TRBJ1-2
CDR3nt: TGTGCCAGCAGCCACGGCCTTAACTATGGCTACACCTTC
CDR3aa: CASSHGLNYGYTF

d_gene: -
v_gene: TRBV20-1
abundance: -
j_gene: TRBJ2-3
CDR3nt: TGCAGTGACATAGGTGTTAGCACAGATACGCAGTATTTT
CDR3aa: CSDIGVSTDTQYF

d_gene: -
v_gene: TRBV9
abundance: -
j_gene: TRBJ2-7
CDR3nt: TGTGCCAGCAGCGTAGGGCTCCCCACCTACGAGCAGTACTTC
CDR3aa: CASSVGLPTYEQYF

d_gene: -
v_gene: TRBV9
abundance: -
j_gene: TRBJ2-3
CDR3nt: TGTGCCAGCAGCGTAGCGGGCAAGAGTGGGACAGATACGCAGTATTTT
CDR3aa: CASSVAGKSGTDTQYF

d_gene: -
v_gene: TRBV13
abundance: many
j_gene: TRBJ2-7
CDR3nt: TGTGCCAGCAGCCCGGATCAGTCCTACGAGCAGTACTTC
CDR3aa: CASSPDQSYEQYF

d_gene: -
v_gene: TRBV24-1
abundance: -
j_gene: TRBJ2-1
CDR3nt: TGTGCCACCAGTGATTTAATAGGGAGTGAGCAGTTCTTC
CDR3aa: CATSDLIGSEQFF

d_gene: -
v_gene: TRBV12-3/TRBV12-4
abundance: -
j_gene: TRBJ2-3
CDR3nt: TGTGCCAGCAGCCTAACAGGGTCCGGAGATACGCAGTATTTT
CDR3aa: CASSLTGSGDTQYF

d_gene: TRBD1
v_gene: TRBV25-1
abundance: -
j_gene: TRBJ1-1
CDR3nt: TGTGCCTCCAGGGGGGGAGGCCGTGAAGCTTTCTTT
CDR3aa: CASRGGGREAFF

d_gene: TRBD2
v_gene: TRBV6-1
abundance: -
j_gene: TRBJ2-2
CDR3nt: TGTGCCAGCAGTACAAGGACTAGCGGGGGCTCCACGAACACCGGGGAGCTGTTTTTT
CDR3aa: CASSTRTSGGSTNTGELFF

d_gene: -
v_gene: TRBV2
abundance: few
j_gene: TRBJ1-2
CDR3nt: TGTGCCAGCAGTGAATGGGCCAGTAAAAGCTATGGCTACACCTTC
CDR3aa: CASSEWASKSYGYTF